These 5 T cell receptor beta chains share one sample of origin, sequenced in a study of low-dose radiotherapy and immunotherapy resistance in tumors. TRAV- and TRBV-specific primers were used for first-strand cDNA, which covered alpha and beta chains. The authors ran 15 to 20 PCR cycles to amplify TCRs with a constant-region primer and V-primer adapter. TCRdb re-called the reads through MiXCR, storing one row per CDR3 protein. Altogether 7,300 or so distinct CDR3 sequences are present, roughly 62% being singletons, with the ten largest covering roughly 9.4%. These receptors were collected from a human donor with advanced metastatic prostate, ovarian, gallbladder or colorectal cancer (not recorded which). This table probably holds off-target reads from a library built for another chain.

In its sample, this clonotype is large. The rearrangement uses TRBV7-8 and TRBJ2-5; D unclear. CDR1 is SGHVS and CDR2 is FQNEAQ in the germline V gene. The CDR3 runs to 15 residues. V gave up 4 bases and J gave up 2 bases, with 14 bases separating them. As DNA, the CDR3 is TGTGCCAGCAGCTCGCCGTCTGATTTACAAGAGACCCAGTACTTC. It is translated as CASSSPSDLQETQYF.

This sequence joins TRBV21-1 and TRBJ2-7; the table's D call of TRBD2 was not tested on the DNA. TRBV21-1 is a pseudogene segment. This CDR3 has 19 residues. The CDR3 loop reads CASSKGASGMGVSSYEQYF. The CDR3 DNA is TGTGCCAGCAGCAAAGGGGCTAGCGGCATGGGGGTTAGCTCCTACGAGCAGTACTTC.

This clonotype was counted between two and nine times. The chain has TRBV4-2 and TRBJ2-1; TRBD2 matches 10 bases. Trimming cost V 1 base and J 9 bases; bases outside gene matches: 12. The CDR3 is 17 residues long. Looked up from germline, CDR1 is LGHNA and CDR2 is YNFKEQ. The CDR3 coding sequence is TGTGCCAGCAGCCAAGTTTTTGGTAGCGGGGGGTTGGGTGAGCAGTTCTTC. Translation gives CASSQVFGSGGLGEQFF.

CDR3 nucleotide sequence: TGTGCCAGCAGCTTAGTTCCGGGCACTGAAGCTTTCTTT. Its protein product is CASSLVPGTEAFF. The genes are TRBV7-2 and TRBJ1-1; D remains ambiguous. With 1 base removed from V and 4 bases from J, the gap between germline ends came to 7 bases. This CDR3 spans 13 amino acids. The germline CDR1 and CDR2 sequences are SGHTA and FQGNSA.

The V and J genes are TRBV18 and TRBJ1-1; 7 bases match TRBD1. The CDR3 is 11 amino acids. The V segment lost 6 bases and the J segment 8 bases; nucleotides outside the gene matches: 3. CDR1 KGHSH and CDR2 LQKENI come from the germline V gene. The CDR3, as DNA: TGTGCCAGCTCGCCGGACAGGGAAGCTTTCTTT. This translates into CASSPDREAFF.